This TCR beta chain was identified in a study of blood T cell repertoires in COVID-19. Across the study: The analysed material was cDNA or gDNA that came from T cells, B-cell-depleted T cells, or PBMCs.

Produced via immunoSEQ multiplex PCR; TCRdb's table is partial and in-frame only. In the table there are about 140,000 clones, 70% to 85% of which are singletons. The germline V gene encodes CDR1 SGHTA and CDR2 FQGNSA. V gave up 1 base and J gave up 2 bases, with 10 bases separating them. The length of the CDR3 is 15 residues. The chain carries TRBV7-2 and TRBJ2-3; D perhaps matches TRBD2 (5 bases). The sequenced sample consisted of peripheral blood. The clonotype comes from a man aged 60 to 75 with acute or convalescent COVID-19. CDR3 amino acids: CASSLGSGNTDTQYF. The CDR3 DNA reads TGTGCCAGCAGCTTAGGGAGCGGAAACACAGATACGCAGTATTTT.